The 2 T cell receptor beta chains below were found in one sample sequenced in a study of beta chain features in type 1 diabetes. Isolated RNA was reverse transcribed in full, so expressed TCRB transcripts were sequenced. Repertoires were generated with immunoSEQ multiplex PCR, while TCRdb's copy carries only in-frame clones and drops some. Here the sample spans fewer than 900,000 clones, roughly 15% being singletons. Sequencing was performed on naive CD4+ T cells from blood. The receptors stem from a young woman in good health.

This clone was recorded a few times. This chain links TRBV9 with TRBJ2-3; D may be TRBD2 (6 bases). Germline V lookup: CDR1 SGDLS, CDR2 YYNGEE. This CDR3 has 12 amino acids. The V and J ends lost 6 bases and 8 bases respectively, with 13 bases between them. Here the CDR3 reads CASTGLGSTQYF. The CDR3 DNA is TGTGCCAGCACGGGACTGGGGTCTACGCAGTATTTT.

This chain joins TRBV28 and TRBJ2-7, with a tentative D call TRBD1 (6 bases). CDR1 is MDHEN and CDR2 is SYDVKM in the germline V gene. Trimming cost V 2 bases and J 2 bases, with 13 bases left between them. This CDR3 is 15 amino acids long. Here the CDR3 reads CASSLLRDTAYEQYF. The CDR3, as DNA: TGTGCCAGCAGTTTACTTAGGGACACCGCCTACGAGCAGTACTTC.